These T cell receptor beta chains were read from a single sample in a study of long-term antiretroviral therapy in people with HIV. Assay used: immunoSEQ multiplex PCR; TCRdb lists only in-frame clones, some missing. In the table there are under 35,000 clones, 85% to 95% of which are singletons. Material: unsorted PBMCs, obtained around 5.4 years after starting antiretroviral therapy. All receptors come from a woman between 50 and 59 years old with HIV. Both conserved end residues are part of each CDR3. The D gene is left open where the match is weak. Only some rows state a clone size, as once, few, many or a class for expanded clones.

CDR3 protein	CDR3 DNA	V gene	J gene	D gene	clone size
CASSLARGVTEAFF	TGTGCCAGCAGCTTAGCCCGGGGGGTCACTGAAGCTTTCTTT	TRBV11-2	TRBJ1-1	NA	once
CASRGTGDPRNYGYTF	TGTGCCAGCAGAGGGACAGGGGATCCCAGAAACTATGGCTACACCTTC	TRBV2	TRBJ1-2	TRBD1	NA
CASGVSYEQYF	TGTGCTAGTGGTGTATCCTACGAGCAGTACTTC	TRBV12-5	TRBJ2-7	NA	NA
CASSQGTSGVWETQYF	TGTGCCAGCAGCCAAGGGACTAGCGGGGTATGGGAGACCCAGTACTTC	TRBV14	TRBJ2-5	TRBD2	NA
CASSQAAIQGIQPQHF	TGCGCCAGCAGCCAAGCCGCTATCCAGGGAATACAGCCCCAGCATTTT	TRBV4-1	TRBJ1-5	NA	NA
CASPTGNYGYTF	TGTGCCTCCCCGACAGGGAACTATGGCTACACCTTC	TRBV30	TRBJ1-2	TRBD1	NA
CASNSLAGGSYNEQFF	TGTGCCAGCAACTCTCTAGCGGGGGGCTCCTACAATGAGCAGTTCTTC	TRBV6-6	TRBJ2-1	TRBD2	NA
CATSRQGGGFNEKLFF	TGTGCCACCAGCAGGCAAGGGGGGGGCTTTAATGAAAAACTGTTTTTT	TRBV15	TRBJ1-4	NA	NA
CASSAGTAILMKKLFF	TGTGCCAGCAGTGCGGGGACAGCAATCCTCATGAAAAAACTGTTTTTT	TRBV2	TRBJ1-4	TRBD1	few
CASSSGLAGGPRDEQFF	TGCGCCAGCAGCTCGGGACTAGCGGGGGGGCCGCGGGATGAGCAGTTCTTC	TRBV5-1	TRBJ2-1	TRBD2	NA
CASSRTGTYEQYF	TGTGCCAGCAGCCGGACAGGAACCTACGAGCAGTACTTC	TRBV7-8	TRBJ2-7	TRBD1	once
CSGARGARETQYF	TGCAGCGGGGCTCGGGGGGCGAGGGAGACCCAGTACTTC	TRBV29-1	TRBJ2-5	NA	NA
CASRLPGQGLNYGYTF	TGTGCCAGCAGGCTTCCGGGACAGGGCTTGAACTATGGCTACACCTTC	TRBV2	TRBJ1-2	TRBD1	NA
CASSIRLAGSGQFF	TGTGCCAGTAGTATAAGACTAGCGGGGAGCGGACAGTTCTTC	TRBV19	TRBJ2-1	TRBD2	NA
CAWSVGGHEQFF	TGTGCCTGGAGTGTCGGAGGGCATGAGCAGTTCTTC	TRBV30	TRBJ2-1	NA	NA
CASSEGGGSYNEQFF	TGTGCCAGCAGTGAAGGGGGGGGGTCCTACAATGAGCAGTTCTTC	TRBV2	TRBJ2-1	TRBD2	few